The 5 T cell receptor beta chains given below trace back to one sample, sequenced in a study of beta chain features in type 1 diabetes. Expressed TCRB transcripts were sequenced, since all the RNA that had been isolated was reverse transcribed. Sequencing was performed with immunoSEQ multiplex PCR; in TCRdb, only in-frame clones are kept and a portion is missing. The sample gives approximately 140,000 clones, about 44% of which show up once; around 0.45% is in the top ten. The specimen sequenced was Tregs from blood. The receptors were sampled from a man younger than 35 in good health.

This rearrangement joins TRBV7-2 to TRBJ2-1; D remains unclear. Deletions cut 0 bases from V and 4 bases from J, with 4 bases between. The length of the CDR3 is 13 residues. Germline V CDR1 and CDR2: SGHTA, FQGNSA. The CDR3 loop reads CASSLALYNEQFF. In DNA form, the CDR3 reads TGTGCCAGCAGCTTAGCCCTTTACAATGAGCAGTTCTTC.

The chain is built from TRBV29-1 and TRBJ1-1; D ambiguous. Trimming left V 2 bases short and J 1 base short, with 8 bases between. This CDR3 has 13 residues. Germline loops: CDR1 SQVTM, CDR2 ANQGSEA. CDR3: CSVEFFPNTEAFF. The CDR3 region has the DNA TGCAGCGTTGAATTCTTTCCGAACACTGAAGCTTTCTTT.

This clone was recorded a few times. J is TRBJ2-7 and V is TRBV13; D is undetermined. Trimming shortened V by 4 bases and J by 2 bases, and 12 bases separated the two germline ends. The CDR3 extends over 14 amino acids. Germline V gives CDR1 PRHDT, CDR2 FYEKMQ (reference sequence). CDR3 DNA sequence: TGTGCCAGCAGCTCCGGCGGTAGGACCTACGAGCAGTACTTC. Protein product: CASSSGGRTYEQYF.

This clone was counted only a few times. A read error may produce the germline difference seen at one junction end. The gene calls are TRBV5-4 and TRBJ1-2; D is unresolved. Germline loops: CDR1 SGHNT, CDR2 YYREEE (reference sequence). CDR3 length: 12 residues. The CDR3 region has the DNA TGTGCCAGCAGCTTATTAGACTACGGCTACACCTTC. This translates into CASSLLDYGYTF.

This clone was counted between two and nine times. The rearrangement uses TRBV4-2 and TRBJ2-2; 7 bases align to TRBD1. Germline CDR1 is LGHNA and CDR2 is YNFKEQ. Trimming cost V 3 bases and J 4 bases; bases outside gene matches: 8. CDR3 size: 16 residues. The CDR3 loop is CASSHGTGASTGELFF. The CDR3 nucleotides read TGTGCCAGCAGCCATGGTACAGGGGCTTCCACCGGGGAGCTGTTTTTT.